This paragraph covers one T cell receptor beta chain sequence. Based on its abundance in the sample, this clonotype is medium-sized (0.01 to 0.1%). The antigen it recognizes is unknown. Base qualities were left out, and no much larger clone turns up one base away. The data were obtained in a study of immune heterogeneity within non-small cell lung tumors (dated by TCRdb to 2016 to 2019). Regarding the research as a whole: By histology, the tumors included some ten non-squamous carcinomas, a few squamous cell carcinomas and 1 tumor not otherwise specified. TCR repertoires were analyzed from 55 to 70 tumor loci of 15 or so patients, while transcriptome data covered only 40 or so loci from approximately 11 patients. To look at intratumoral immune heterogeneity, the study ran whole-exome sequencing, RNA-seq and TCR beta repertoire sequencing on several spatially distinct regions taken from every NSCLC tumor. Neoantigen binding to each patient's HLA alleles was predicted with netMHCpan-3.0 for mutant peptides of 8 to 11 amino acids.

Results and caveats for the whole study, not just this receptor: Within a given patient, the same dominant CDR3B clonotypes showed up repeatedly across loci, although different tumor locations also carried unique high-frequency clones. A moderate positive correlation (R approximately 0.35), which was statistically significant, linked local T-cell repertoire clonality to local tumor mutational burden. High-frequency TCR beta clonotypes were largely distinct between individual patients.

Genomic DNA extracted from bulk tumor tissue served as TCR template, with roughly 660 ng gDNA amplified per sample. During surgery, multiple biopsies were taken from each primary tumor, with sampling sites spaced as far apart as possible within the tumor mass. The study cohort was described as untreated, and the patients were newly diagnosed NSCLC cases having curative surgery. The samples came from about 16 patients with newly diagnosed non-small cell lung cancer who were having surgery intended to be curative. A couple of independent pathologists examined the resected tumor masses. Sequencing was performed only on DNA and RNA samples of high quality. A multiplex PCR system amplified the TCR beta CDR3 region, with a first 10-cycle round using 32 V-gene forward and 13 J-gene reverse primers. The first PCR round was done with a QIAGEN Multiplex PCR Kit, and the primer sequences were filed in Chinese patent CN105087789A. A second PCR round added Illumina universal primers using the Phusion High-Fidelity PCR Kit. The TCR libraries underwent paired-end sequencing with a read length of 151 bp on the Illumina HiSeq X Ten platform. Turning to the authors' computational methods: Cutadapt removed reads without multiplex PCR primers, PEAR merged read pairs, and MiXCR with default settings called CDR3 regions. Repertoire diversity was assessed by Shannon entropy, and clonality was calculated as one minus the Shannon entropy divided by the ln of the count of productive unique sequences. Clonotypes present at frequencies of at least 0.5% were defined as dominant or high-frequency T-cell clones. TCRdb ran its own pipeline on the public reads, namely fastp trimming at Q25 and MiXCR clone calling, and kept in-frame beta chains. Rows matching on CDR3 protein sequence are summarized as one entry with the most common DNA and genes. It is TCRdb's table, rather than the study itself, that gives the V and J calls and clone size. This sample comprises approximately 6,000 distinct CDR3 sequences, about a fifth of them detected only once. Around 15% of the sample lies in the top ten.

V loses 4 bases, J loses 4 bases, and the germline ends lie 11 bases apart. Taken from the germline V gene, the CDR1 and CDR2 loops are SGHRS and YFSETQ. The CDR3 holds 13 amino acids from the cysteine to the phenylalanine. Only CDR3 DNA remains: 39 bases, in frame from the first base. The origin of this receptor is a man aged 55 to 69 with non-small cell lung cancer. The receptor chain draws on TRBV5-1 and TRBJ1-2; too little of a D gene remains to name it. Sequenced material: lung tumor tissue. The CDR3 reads CASSVTDAYGYTF. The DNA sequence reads TGCGCCAGCAGCGTGACGGATGCCTATGGCTACACCTTC.